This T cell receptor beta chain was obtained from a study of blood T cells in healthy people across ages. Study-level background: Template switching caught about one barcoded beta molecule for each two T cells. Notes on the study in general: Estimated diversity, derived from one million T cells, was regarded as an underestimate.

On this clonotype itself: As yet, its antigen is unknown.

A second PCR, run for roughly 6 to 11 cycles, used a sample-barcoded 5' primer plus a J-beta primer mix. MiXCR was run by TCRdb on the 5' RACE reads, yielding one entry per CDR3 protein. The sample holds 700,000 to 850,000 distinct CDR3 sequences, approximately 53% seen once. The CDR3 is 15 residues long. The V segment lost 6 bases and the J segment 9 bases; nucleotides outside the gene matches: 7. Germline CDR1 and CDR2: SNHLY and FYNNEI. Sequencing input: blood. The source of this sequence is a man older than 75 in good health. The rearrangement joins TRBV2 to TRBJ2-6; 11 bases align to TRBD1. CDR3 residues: CASRALDRGHNVLTF. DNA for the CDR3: TGTGCCAGCAGGGCCCTGGACAGGGGGCACAACGTCCTGACTTTC.